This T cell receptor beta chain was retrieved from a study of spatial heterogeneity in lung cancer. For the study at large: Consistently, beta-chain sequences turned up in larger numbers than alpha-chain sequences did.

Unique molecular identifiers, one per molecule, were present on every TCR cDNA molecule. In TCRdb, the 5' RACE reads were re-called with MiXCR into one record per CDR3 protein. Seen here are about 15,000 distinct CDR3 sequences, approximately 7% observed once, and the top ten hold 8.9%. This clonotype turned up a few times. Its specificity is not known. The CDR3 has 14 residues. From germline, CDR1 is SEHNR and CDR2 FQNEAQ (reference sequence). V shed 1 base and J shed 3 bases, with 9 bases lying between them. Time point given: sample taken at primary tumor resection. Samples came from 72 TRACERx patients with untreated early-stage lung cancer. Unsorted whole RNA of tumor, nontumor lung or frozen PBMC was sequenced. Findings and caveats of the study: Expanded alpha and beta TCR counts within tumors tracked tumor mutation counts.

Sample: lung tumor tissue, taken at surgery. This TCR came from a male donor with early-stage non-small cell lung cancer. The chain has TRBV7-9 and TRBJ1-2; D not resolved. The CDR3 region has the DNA TGTGCCAGCAGCTTAGGGTTTTTGGACTATGGCTACACCTTC. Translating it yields CASSLGFLDYGYTF.